Presented here are 4 T cell receptor delta chains from one specimen sequenced in a study of DNA immune sequencing with unique molecular identifiers. All 8 TRDV and 4 TRDJ genes were targeted in 32-plex amplification of genomic DNA. In 2 to 4 barcoding PCR cycles, molecules received a 12-nucleotide UMI, then adapter PCR followed. TCRdb reanalyzed the multiplex PCR reads using CATT. This sample yields 4,000 to 6,000 delta-chain clones, of which roughly 12% are seen a single time; roughly 52% belongs to the top ten. The sample consisted of gamma-delta T cells enriched from blood buffy coat, or unenriched PBMCs (not recorded which). The origin of the receptors is a human donor in good health.

This clone was detected a few times. TCRdb has a much larger clone's protein, which differs at residue 5 from the translation of this DNA, likely because of a read error; what is shown is the protein translated from the DNA. This chain joins TRDV2 and TRDJ1; TRDD3 matches 7 bases. Trimming took 3 bases from V and 0 from J; bases not matched to a gene: 3. CDR1 and CDR2 from the germline V gene are GEAIGNYY and EKD. The CDR3 runs 14 residues. The CDR3 bases are TGTGCCTGTGACCTGTGGGGGAACACCGATAAACTCATCTTT. It specifies CACDLWGNTDKLIF.

The J gene is TRDJ1, the V gene TRDV2; 10 bases map to TRDD3. CDR3 size: 17 residues. CDR1 GEAIGNYY and CDR2 EKD come from the germline V gene. V lost 0 bases to trimming and J lost 1 base; unmatched junction nucleotides: 7. The CDR3 nucleotides read TGTGCCTGTGACACCTCACTGGGGGATCCAATCACCGATAAACTCATCTTT. Translated, it gives CACDTSLGDPITDKLIF.

This clone has only a few counts. The protein recorded in TCRdb matches a much larger clone and deviates from this DNA's translation at residue 14, suggesting a read error; the protein here is obtained by translating the DNA. The chain employs TRDV2 and TRDJ1; 10 nucleotides align to TRDD3. The CDR3 covers 19 residues. Germline values: CDR1 GEAIGNYY, CDR2 EKD. Trimming at V came to 0 bases and at J to 6 bases, leaving 18 bases not matched to a gene. The CDR3 reads CACDTLVVGDTDPENKLIF. In DNA form, the CDR3 reads TGTGCCTGTGACACCCTTGTAGTGGGGGATACTGACCCCGAGAATAAACTCATCTTT.

This chain joins TRDV1 and TRDJ4; TRDD2 or TRDD3 may be the D gene (7 bases each). The V and J ends lost 0 bases and 0 bases respectively, with 23 bases between them. The length of the CDR3 is 19 residues. Looked up from germline, CDR1 is TSWWSYY and CDR2 is QGS. CDR3 DNA sequence: TGTGCTCTTGGGGAACTTCGTCTTCCTAAGTGGGGGACACCCAGACCCCTGATCTTT. It yields the protein CALGELRLPKWGTPRPLIF.